Listed below are T cell receptor beta chains from one sample, sequenced in a study of blood T cell repertoires in COVID-19. Sequencing was performed with immunoSEQ multiplex PCR; in TCRdb, only in-frame clones are kept and a portion is missing. The sample contains around 230,000 clones, about nine tenths of which appear only once. The sample was PBMCs or T cells enriched from blood (not recorded which). The receptor source for this set is a woman in her forties with acute COVID-19. Each CDR3 is given with its conserved first and last residue. D genes are given only for firm matches. Rows may omit the clone size; those that give it use once, few, many or a size class.

CDR3 length	V gene	clone size	D gene	J gene	CDR3 protein	CDR3 DNA
16	TRBV7-2	-	-	TRBJ2-3	CASSLMTTSYPDTQYF	TGTGCCAGCAGCTTAATGACTACCTCTTATCCAGATACGCAGTATTTT
15	TRBV7-9	-	-	TRBJ2-2	CASSPRGLDTGELFF	TGTGCCAGCAGCCCGCGGGGGCTCGACACCGGGGAGCTGTTTTTT
13	TRBV2	-	TRBD1	TRBJ2-5	CASSRDSQETQYF	TGTGCCAGCAGCCGGGACAGTCAAGAGACCCAGTACTTC
12	TRBV10-3	-	-	TRBJ1-1	CATSSQGPEAFF	TGTGCCACCTCTAGCCAGGGGCCAGAAGCTTTCTTT
17	TRBV5-4	-	TRBD1	TRBJ1-4	CASRVGTGGMNNEKLFF	TGTGCCAGCAGGGTGGGGACAGGGGGCATGAATAATGAAAAACTGTTTTTT
16	TRBV15	-	-	TRBJ1-1	CATSRDSLRAATEAFF	TGTGCCACCAGCAGAGATTCTTTGAGGGCCGCCACTGAAGCTTTCTTT
12	TRBV11-2	-	-	TRBJ1-2	CASSLWQGGYTF	TGTGCCAGCAGCTTATGGCAGGGAGGCTACACCTTC
16	TRBV7-9	-	-	TRBJ1-1	CASSPRPGLTGTEAFF	TGTGCCAGCAGCCCTCGACCGGGTTTGACGGGCACTGAAGCTTTCTTT
15	TRBV30	-	TRBD2	TRBJ2-3	CAWSGLAGGTDAQYF	TGTGCCTGGAGTGGTCTAGCGGGGGGGACAGATGCGCAGTATTTT
14	TRBV19	-	TRBD1	TRBJ1-5	CASKRQGESQPQHF	TGTGCCAGTAAGAGACAGGGCGAAAGTCAGCCCCAGCATTTT
14	TRBV5-1	-	TRBD1	TRBJ1-1	CASRKGTGSTEAFF	TGCGCCAGCAGGAAGGGGACAGGGTCTACTGAAGCTTTCTTT
14	TRBV5-1	-	TRBD1	TRBJ1-1	CASSRTGGNTEAFF	TGCGCCAGCAGCAGGACAGGGGGCAACACTGAAGCTTTCTTT
17	TRBV7-6	-	TRBD1	TRBJ1-6	CASSIPGQGGNNSPLHF	TGTGCCAGCAGCATTCCGGGACAGGGAGGAAATAATTCACCCCTCCACTTT
16	TRBV15	-	TRBD1	TRBJ2-7	CATSRDMGQGSYEQYF	TGTGCCACCAGCAGAGATATGGGACAGGGTTCCTACGAGCAGTACTTC
16	TRBV27	-	-	TRBJ1-2	CASSLSPFGGNYGYTF	TGTGCCAGCAGTTTATCGCCGTTTGGAGGGAACTATGGCTACACCTTC
16	TRBV9	once	TRBD1	TRBJ1-1	CASSAAADRENTEAFF	TGTGCCAGCAGCGCCGCCGCGGACAGGGAGAACACTGAAGCTTTCTTT
12	TRBV4-1	once	TRBD1	TRBJ1-3	CASSHIGQGIYF	TGCGCCAGCAGCCACATCGGACAGGGGATATATTTT
13	TRBV7-9	-	-	TRBJ1-1	CASSFRVNTEAFF	TGTGCCAGCAGCTTCAGGGTAAACACTGAAGCTTTCTTT
12	TRBV2	-	TRBD1	TRBJ2-7	CAAGGQVYEQYF	TGTGCAGCAGGCGGACAGGTCTACGAGCAGTACTTC
14	TRBV10-3	-	TRBD1	TRBJ2-3	CAIGGQTSTDTQYF	TGTGCCATCGGGGGACAGACTAGCACAGATACGCAGTATTTT
15	TRBV19	-	-	TRBJ1-1	CASSINGPGDTEAFF	TGTGCCAGTAGTATTAATGGCCCAGGGGACACTGAAGCTTTCTTT
13	TRBV6-2/TRBV6-3	once	-	TRBJ1-1	CASNPGVGTEAFF	TGTGCCAGCAACCCAGGGGTTGGCACTGAAGCTTTCTTT
16	TRBV10-2	once	TRBD1	TRBJ2-3	CASSESQQGVKNTQYF	TGCGCCAGCAGTGAGTCCCAACAGGGGGTAAAAAATACGCAGTATTTT
16	TRBV3-1/TRBV3-2	-	-	TRBJ1-5	CASSQDWGSGRQPQHF	TGTGCCAGCAGCCAAGATTGGGGCAGTGGGCGGCAGCCCCAGCATTTT
14	TRBV19	-	-	TRBJ1-2	CASSITWDTYGYTF	TGTGCCAGTAGTATAACCTGGGACACCTATGGCTACACCTTC
15	TRBV4-3	once	TRBD1	TRBJ1-2	CASSHFLDRGSGYTF	TGCGCCAGCAGCCATTTCCTGGACAGGGGATCTGGCTACACCTTC
14	TRBV7-9	-	TRBD1	TRBJ2-1	CASSLSGTVGEQFF	TGTGCCAGCAGCTTGTCAGGGACAGTGGGTGAGCAGTTCTTC
14	TRBV14	-	-	TRBJ1-4	CASSRRGRGEKLFF	TGTGCCAGCAGCCGAAGGGGTAGAGGTGAAAAACTGTTTTTT
16	TRBV19	-	-	TRBJ1-4	CASSMAGTATNEKLFF	TGTGCCAGTAGTATGGCAGGAACTGCAACTAATGAAAAACTGTTTTTT
14	TRBV27	-	-	TRBJ2-3	CASSFRGATDTQYF	TGTGCCAGCAGTTTCCGGGGAGCTACAGATACGCAGTATTTT